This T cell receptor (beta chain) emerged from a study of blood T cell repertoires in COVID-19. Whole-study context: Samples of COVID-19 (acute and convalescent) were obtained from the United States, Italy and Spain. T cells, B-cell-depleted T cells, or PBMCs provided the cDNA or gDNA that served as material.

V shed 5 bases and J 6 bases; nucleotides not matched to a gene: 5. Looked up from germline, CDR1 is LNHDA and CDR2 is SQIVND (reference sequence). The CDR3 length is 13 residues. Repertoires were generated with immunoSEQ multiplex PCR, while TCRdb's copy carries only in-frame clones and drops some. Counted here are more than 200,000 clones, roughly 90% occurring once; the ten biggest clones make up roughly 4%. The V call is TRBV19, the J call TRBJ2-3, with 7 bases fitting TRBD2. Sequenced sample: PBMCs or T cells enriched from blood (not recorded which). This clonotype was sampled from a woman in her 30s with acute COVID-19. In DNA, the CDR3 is TGTGCCAGTAGTGGGAGGGCGGTCGATACGCAGTATTTT. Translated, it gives CASSGRAVDTQYF.